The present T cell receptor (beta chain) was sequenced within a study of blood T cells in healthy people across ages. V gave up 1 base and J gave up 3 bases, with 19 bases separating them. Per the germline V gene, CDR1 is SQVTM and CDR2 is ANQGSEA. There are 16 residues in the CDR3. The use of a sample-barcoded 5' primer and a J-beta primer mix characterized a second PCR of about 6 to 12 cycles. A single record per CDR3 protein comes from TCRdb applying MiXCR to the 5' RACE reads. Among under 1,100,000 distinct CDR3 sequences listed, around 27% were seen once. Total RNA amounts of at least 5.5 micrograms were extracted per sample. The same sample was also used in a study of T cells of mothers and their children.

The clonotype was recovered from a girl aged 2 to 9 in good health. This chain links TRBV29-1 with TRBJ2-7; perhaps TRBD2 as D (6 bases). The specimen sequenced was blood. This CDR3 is CSVEVTTGVGIYEQYF. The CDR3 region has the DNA TGCAGCGTTGAAGTAACTACGGGGGTCGGTATCTACGAGCAGTACTTC.